These T cell receptor beta chains were read from a single sample in a study of blood T cell repertoires in COVID-19. Libraries were prepared by immunoSEQ multiplex PCR; TCRdb keeps only in-frame clonotypes and omits some of them. The repertoire holds about 150,000 clones, with approximately 85% as singletons. Source material: peripheral blood. All receptors come from an older woman with COVID-19, enrolled during active disease. Both conserved end residues are part of each CDR3. The D gene is left open where the match is weak. Where a row states a size, it is once, few, many or the class of an expanded clone; other rows omit it.

>TRBV9|once|14|NA|TRBJ1-2
CASRGADAAYGYTF
TGTGCCAGCAGAGGGGCAGACGCTGCATATGGCTACACCTTC
>TRBV2|NA|15|NA|TRBJ2-1
CASSVSRALINEQFF
TGTGCCAGCAGTGTATCTAGAGCGTTAATCAATGAGCAGTTCTTC
>TRBV3-1/TRBV3-2|NA|14|NA|TRBJ2-1
CASSQVAEYNEQFF
TGTGCCAGCAGCCAAGTAGCAGAGTACAATGAGCAGTTCTTC
>TRBV5-6|few|13|NA|TRBJ1-6
CASSLTHNSPLHF
TGTGCCAGCAGTTTGACACATAATTCACCCCTCCACTTT
>TRBV30|NA|13|NA|TRBJ2-1
CAWSVVRGLRQFF
TGTGCCTGGAGTGTCGTACGAGGGTTGAGGCAGTTCTTC
>TRBV10-3|few|18|TRBD2|TRBJ2-1
CAISDLGGGTSGDNEQFF
TGTGCCATCAGTGACCTCGGCGGGGGGACTAGCGGGGACAATGAGCAGTTCTTC
>TRBV30|NA|11|TRBD1|TRBJ1-2
CAWMDRGGYTF
TGTGCCTGGATGGACAGGGGGGGCTACACCTTC
>TRBV9|NA|16|NA|TRBJ1-1
CASSVQFGGLNTEAFF
TGTGCCAGCAGCGTACAATTCGGGGGATTGAACACTGAAGCTTTCTTT
>TRBV7-2|NA|14|NA|TRBJ1-1
CASTRGGRGPEAFF
TGTGCCAGCACCCGGGGGGGGCGCGGCCCTGAAGCTTTCTTT
>TRBV5-1|once|15|TRBD2|TRBJ2-1
CASQPSGRPENEQFF
TGCGCCAGTCAACCTAGCGGGAGGCCGGAGAATGAGCAGTTCTTC
>TRBV29-1|NA|14|NA|TRBJ1-4
CSVEDRSSNEKLFF
TGCAGCGTTGAAGATCGTAGCAGTAATGAAAAACTGTTTTTT
>TRBV9|once|14|NA|TRBJ2-2
CASSVRERSGELFF
TGTGCCAGCAGCGTGAGGGAGAGGTCCGGGGAGCTGTTTTTT
>TRBV5-1|NA|16|TRBD1|TRBJ1-6
CASSSGDSVHNSPLHF
TGCGCCAGCAGCTCGGGGGACAGCGTTCATAATTCACCCCTCCACTTT
>TRBV29-1|few|14|TRBD1|TRBJ1-1
CSGQTGAPNTEAFF
TGCAGCGGTCAAACAGGGGCGCCGAACACTGAAGCTTTCTTT
>TRBV7-3|NA|14|NA|TRBJ1-1
CASSLQGLNTEAFF
TGTGCCAGCAGCTTACAGGGGCTGAACACTGAAGCTTTCTTT
>TRBV10-3|NA|15|NA|TRBJ2-7
CAISESGGPGYEQYF
TGTGCCATCAGTGAGTCGGGGGGTCCGGGCTACGAGCAGTACTTC